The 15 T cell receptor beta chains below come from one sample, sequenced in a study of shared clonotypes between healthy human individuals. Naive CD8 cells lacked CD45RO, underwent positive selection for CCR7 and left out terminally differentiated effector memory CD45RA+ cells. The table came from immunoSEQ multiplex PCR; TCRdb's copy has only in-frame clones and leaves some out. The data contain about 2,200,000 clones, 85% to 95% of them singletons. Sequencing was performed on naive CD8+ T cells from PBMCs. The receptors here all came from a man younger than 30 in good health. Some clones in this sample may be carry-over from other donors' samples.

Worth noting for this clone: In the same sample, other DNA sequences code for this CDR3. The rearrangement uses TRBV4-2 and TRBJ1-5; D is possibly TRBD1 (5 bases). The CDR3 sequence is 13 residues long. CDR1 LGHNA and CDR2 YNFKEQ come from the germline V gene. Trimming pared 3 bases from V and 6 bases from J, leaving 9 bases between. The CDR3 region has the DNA TGTGCCAGCAGCCAGGAGGGGAGTCAGCCCCAGCATTTT. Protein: CASSQEGSQPQHF.

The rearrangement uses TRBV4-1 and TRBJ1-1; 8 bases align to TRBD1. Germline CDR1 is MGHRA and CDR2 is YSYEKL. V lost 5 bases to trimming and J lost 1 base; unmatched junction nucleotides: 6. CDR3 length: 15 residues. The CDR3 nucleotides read TGCGCCAGCAGCGTTCGGACAGGGACGAACACTGAAGCTTTCTTT. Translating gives CASSVRTGTNTEAFF.

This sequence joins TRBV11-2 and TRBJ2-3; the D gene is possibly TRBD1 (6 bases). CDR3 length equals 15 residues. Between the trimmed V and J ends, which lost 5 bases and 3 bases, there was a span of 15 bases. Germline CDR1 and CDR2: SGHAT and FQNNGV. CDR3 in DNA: TGTGCCAGCAGCGCGACAGGAACCTTGACAGATACGCAGTATTTT. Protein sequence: CASSATGTLTDTQYF.

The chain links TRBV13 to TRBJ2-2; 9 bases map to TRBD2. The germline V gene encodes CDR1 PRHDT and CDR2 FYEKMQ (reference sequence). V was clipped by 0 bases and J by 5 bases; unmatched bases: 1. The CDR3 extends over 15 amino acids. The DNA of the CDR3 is TGTGCCAGCAGCTTAGGTAGCGGGAGAACCGGGGAGCTGTTTTTT. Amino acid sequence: CASSLGSGRTGELFF. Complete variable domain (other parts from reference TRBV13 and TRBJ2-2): AAGVIQSPRHLIKEKRETATLKCYPIPRHDTVYWYQQGPGQDPQFLISFYEKMQSDKGSIPDRFSAQQFSDYHSELNMSSLELGDSALYFCASSLGSGRTGELFFGEGSRLTVL.

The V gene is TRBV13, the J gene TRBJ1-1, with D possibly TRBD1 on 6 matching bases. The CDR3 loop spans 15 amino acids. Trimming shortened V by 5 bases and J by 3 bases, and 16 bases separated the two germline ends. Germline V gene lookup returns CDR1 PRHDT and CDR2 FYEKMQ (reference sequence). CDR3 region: CASSPFLGADTEAFF. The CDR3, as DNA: TGTGCCAGCAGCCCCTTTCTGGGGGCCGACACTGAAGCTTTCTTT.

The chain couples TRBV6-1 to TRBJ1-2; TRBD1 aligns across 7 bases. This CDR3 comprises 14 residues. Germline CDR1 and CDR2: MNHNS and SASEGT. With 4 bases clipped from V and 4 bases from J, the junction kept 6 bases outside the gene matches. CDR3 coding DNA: TGTGCCAGCAGTGCCACAGGGGCGGCCTATGGCTACACCTTC. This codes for CASSATGAAYGYTF.

In DNA, the CDR3 is TGTGCCAGTAGTACCGATGGGTTACTCACTGAAGCTTTCTTT. The encoded protein is CASSTDGLLTEAFF. The genes are TRBV19 and TRBJ1-1, with D unclear. Deletions cut 4 bases from V and 4 bases from J, with 13 bases between. Germline CDR1 is LNHDA and CDR2 is SQIVND (reference sequence). The CDR3 is made up of 14 amino acids.

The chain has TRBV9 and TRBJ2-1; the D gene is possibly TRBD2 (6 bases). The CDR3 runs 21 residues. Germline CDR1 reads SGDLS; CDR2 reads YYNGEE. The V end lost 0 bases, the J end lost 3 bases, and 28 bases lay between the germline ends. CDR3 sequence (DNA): TGTGCCAGCAGCGTAGTTCCCGGACCCATGAGCGCAACGGGACTCTACAATGAGCAGTTCTTC. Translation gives CASSVVPGPMSATGLYNEQFF.

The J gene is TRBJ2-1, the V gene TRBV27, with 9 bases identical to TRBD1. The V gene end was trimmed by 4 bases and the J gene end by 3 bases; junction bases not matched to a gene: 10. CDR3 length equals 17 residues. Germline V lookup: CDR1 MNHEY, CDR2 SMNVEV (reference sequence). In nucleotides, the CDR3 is TGTGCCAGCAGTTCCTTACAGGACAGGGGCCGCTACAATGAGCAGTTCTTC. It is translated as CASSSLQDRGRYNEQFF.

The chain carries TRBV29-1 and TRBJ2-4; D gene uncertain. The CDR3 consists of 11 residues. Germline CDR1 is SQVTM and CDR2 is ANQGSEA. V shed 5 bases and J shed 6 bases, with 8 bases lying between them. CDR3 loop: CSVPVGNIQYF. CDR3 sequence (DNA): TGCAGCGTTCCGGTCGGAAACATTCAGTACTTC.

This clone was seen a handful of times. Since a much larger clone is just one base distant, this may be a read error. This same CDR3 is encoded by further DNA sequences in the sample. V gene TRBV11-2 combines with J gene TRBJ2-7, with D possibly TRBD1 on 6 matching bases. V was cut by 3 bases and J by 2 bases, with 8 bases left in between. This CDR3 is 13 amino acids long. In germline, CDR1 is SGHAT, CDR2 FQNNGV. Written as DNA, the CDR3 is TGTGCCAGCAGCTTCGGACAGACCTACGAGCAGTACTTC. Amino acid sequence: CASSFGQTYEQYF.

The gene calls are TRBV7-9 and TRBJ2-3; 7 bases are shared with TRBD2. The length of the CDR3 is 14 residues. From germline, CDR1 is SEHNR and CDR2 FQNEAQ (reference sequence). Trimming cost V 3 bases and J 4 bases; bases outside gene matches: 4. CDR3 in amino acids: CASSLVLAADTQYF. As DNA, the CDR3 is TGTGCCAGCAGCTTGGTTCTAGCGGCAGATACGCAGTATTTT.

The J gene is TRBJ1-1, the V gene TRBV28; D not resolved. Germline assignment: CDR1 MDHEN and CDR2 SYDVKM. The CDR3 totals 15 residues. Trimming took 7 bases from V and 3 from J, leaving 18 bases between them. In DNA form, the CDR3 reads TGTGCCAGCAACCCTACCTCAGGCTTGTACACTGAAGCTTTCTTT. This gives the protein CASNPTSGLYTEAFF. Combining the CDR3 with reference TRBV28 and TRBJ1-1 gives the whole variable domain DVKVTQSSRYLVKRTGEKVFLECVQDMDHENMFWYRQDPGLGLRLIYFSYDVKMKEKGDIPEGYSVSREKKERFSLILESASTNQTSMYLCASNPTSGLYTEAFFGQGTRLTVV.

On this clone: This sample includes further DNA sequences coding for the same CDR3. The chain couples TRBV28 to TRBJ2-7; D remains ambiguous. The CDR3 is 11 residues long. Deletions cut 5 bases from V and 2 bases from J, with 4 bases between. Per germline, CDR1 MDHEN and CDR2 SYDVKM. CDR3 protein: CASSPTYEQYF. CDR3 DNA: TGTGCCAGCAGTCCCACCTACGAGCAGTACTTC.

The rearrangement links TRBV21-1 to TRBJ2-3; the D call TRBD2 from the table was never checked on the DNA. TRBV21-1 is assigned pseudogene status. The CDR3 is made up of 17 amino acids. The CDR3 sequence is CASSKAVSAGTTDTQYF. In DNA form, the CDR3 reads TGTGCCAGCAGCAAAGCGGTTTCGGCGGGGACCACAGATACGCAGTATTTT.